Shown below are 18 T cell receptor beta chains from a single sample sequenced in a study of T cell changes during pregnancy in multiple sclerosis. Data came from immunoSEQ multiplex PCR; TCRdb stores just in-frame clones and leaves some out. The sample has 85,000 to 130,000 clones, roughly 89% seen once. The sequencing here drew on peripheral blood, taken before pregnancy. Receptors were obtained from a female donor with multiple sclerosis, enrolled in a pregnancy study.

The J gene is TRBJ2-1, the V gene TRBV2; D is ambiguous. The V gene's germline CDR1 is SNHLY and CDR2 FYNNEI. Trimming left V 5 bases short and J 6 bases short, with 11 bases between. This CDR3 has 13 residues. The CDR3: CASSLGVVNEQFF. CDR3 nucleotides: TGTGCCAGCAGTCTAGGAGTCGTCAATGAGCAGTTCTTC. Full variable domain (rest looked up from reference TRBV2 and TRBJ2-1): EPEVTQTPSHQVTQMGQEVILRCVPISNHLYFYWYRQILGQKVEFLVSFYNNEISEKSEIFDDQFSVERPDGSNFTLKIRSTKLEDSAMYFCASSLGVVNEQFFGPGTRLTVL.

This chain links TRBV5-1 with TRBJ2-5; 8 bases are a match to TRBD1. Losses at the gene ends were 5 bases for V and 7 bases for J; bases not matched to a gene: 13. Per the germline V gene, CDR1 is SGHRS and CDR2 is YFSETQ. The CDR3 runs 15 residues. Written as DNA, the CDR3 is TGCGCCAGCAGTCCTACAGGGGGGTCGTTAGCGACCCAGTACTTC. Encoded protein: CASSPTGGSLATQYF.

The chain employs TRBV6-1 and TRBJ2-7; 8 bases map to TRBD2. V gave up 8 bases and J gave up 4 bases; unmatched junction bases: 7. CDR3 size: 13 residues. Looked up from germline, CDR1 is MNHNS and CDR2 is SASEGT. The CDR3 DNA is TGTGCCAGCTCAGCTAGCGGGTCGTACGAGCAGTACTTC. Translation: CASSASGSYEQYF.

The V and J genes are TRBV30 and TRBJ1-6; 9 bases fit TRBD1. CDR1 and CDR2 (germline): GTSNPN, SVGIG (reference sequence). This CDR3 region has 15 residues. V gave up 4 bases and J gave up 4 bases; unmatched junction bases: 5. The DNA of the CDR3 is TGTGCCTGGACCTTCGGGACAGGGTATAATTCACCCCTCCACTTT. This encodes CAWTFGTGYNSPLHF. Variable domain in full (rest from reference TRBV30 and TRBJ1-6): SQTIHQWPATLVQPVGSPLSLECTVEGTSNPNLYWYRQAAGRGLQLLFYSVGIGQISSEVPQNLSASRPQDRQFILSSKKLLLSDSGFYLCAWTFGTGYNSPLHFGNGTRLTVT.

This rearrangement joins TRBV5-1 to TRBJ2-4, with D unclear. Between the trimmed V and J ends, which lost 0 bases and 0 bases, there was a span of 10 bases. This CDR3 is built from 16 residues. From germline, CDR1 is SGHRS and CDR2 YFSETQ. The CDR3 bases are TGCGCCAGCAGCTTGGAGCACTCCGGAGCCAAAAACATTCAGTACTTC. Translated, it gives CASSLEHSGAKNIQYF.

This clone appeared a few times. The chain combines TRBV5-1 with TRBJ1-1; no definite D call. This CDR3 spans 13 amino acids. With 0 bases removed from V and 1 base from J, the gap between germline ends came to 4 bases. Germline V CDR1 and CDR2: SGHRS, YFSETQ. The DNA for the CDR3 is TGCGCCAGCAGCTTGGATAAGAACACTGAAGCTTTCTTT. Its translation: CASSLDKNTEAFF.

The chain is built from TRBV7-2 and TRBJ1-2; 11 bases line up with TRBD1. CDR1 and CDR2 (germline): SGHTA, FQGNSA. The trim removed 6 bases at V and 4 bases at J, leaving 10 bases unmatched. The CDR3 covers 16 residues. CDR3 sequence reads: CASRFTGTGGFYGYTF. The CDR3 DNA reads TGTGCCAGCAGATTTACCGGGACAGGGGGGTTCTATGGCTACACCTTC.

The chain combines TRBV19 with TRBJ2-3, with a possible D match to TRBD1 (5 bases). The germline V and J ends were trimmed by 1 base and 5 bases, with 13 bases remaining between them. This CDR3 region has 15 residues. Germline CDR1 and CDR2: LNHDA and SQIVND (reference sequence). The CDR3 nucleotides are TGTGCCAGTAGTATAGGTCTCAGGGCTGTAGATACGCAGTATTTT. This encodes CASSIGLRAVDTQYF.

The chain combines TRBV5-5 with TRBJ1-6; 9 bases map to TRBD1. Trimming took 4 bases from V and 7 from J; bases not matched to a gene: 3. The germline V gene encodes CDR1 SGHKS and CDR2 YYEKEE (reference sequence). This CDR3 is built from 14 residues. The CDR3 bases are TGTGCCAGCAGCGTGGGGACAGGGAATTCACCCCTCCACTTT. Its translation is CASSVGTGNSPLHF. Full variable domain (missing parts from reference TRBV5-5 and TRBJ1-6): DAGVTQSPTHLIKTRGQQVTLRCSPISGHKSVSWYQQVLGQGPQFIFQYYEKEERGRGNFPDRFSARQFPNYSSELNVNALLLGDSALYLCASSVGTGNSPLHFGNGTRLTVT.

The chain uses TRBV19 and TRBJ1-3; D is uncertain. V lost 5 bases to trimming and J lost 0 bases, with 8 bases between them. Per the germline V gene, CDR1 is LNHDA and CDR2 is SQIVND (reference sequence). The CDR3 spans 14 residues. The CDR3 DNA reads TGTGCCAGTAGTGTGCGGGGCTCTGGAAACACCATATATTTT. Protein: CASSVRGSGNTIYF.

The genes are TRBV27 and TRBJ2-5; TRBD2 matches 8 bases. Germline-derived CDR1 and CDR2 are MNHEY and SMNVEV (reference sequence). The CDR3 has 18 residues. Trimming at V came to 1 base and at J to 1 base, leaving 11 bases not matched to a gene. CDR3 DNA sequence: TGTGCCAGCAGTTTATTTATGTCCGCGGGGGGACCCCAAGAGACCCAGTACTTC. Translation gives CASSLFMSAGGPQETQYF.

The V call is TRBV19, the J call TRBJ2-3, with D possibly TRBD1 on 5 matching bases. V gave up 6 bases and J gave up 7 bases, with 17 bases separating them. Germline-derived CDR1 and CDR2 are LNHDA and SQIVND (reference sequence). The CDR3 contains 14 residues. The CDR3 reads CASRPYTSDNTQYF. The CDR3 DNA is TGTGCCAGTAGACCTTATACGTCGGACAATACGCAGTATTTT.

This CDR3 is CASSQSTRVSGNTIYF. The CDR3 region has the DNA TGTGCCAGCTCACAGTCAACACGGGTCTCTGGAAACACCATATATTTT. The chain carries TRBV18 and TRBJ1-3; no reliable D call. Per germline, CDR1 KGHSH and CDR2 LQKENI. Trimming took 4 bases from V and 0 from J, leaving 13 bases between them. CDR3 size: 16 residues.

This clone has just one count. The CDR3 here is CASSGAGLTYEQYF. CDR3 DNA sequence: TGTGCCAGCAGTGGGGCGGGACTTACCTACGAGCAGTACTTC. The rearrangement uses TRBV6-1 and TRBJ2-7; a possible D gene is TRBD2 (6 bases). CDR3 length equals 14 residues. Germline values: CDR1 MNHNS, CDR2 SASEGT. Trimming cost V 4 bases and J 2 bases, with 12 bases left between them.

The J gene is TRBJ2-5, the V gene TRBV9; D possibly corresponds to TRBD1 (6 bases). The V end was cut by 3 bases, the J end by 7 bases, with 13 bases between. CDR3 length equals 13 residues. The germline CDR1 and CDR2 sequences are SGDLS and YYNGEE. As DNA, the CDR3 is TGTGCCAGCAGCGAGGGGGTTATGGGGACCCAGTACTTC. Translation gives CASSEGVMGTQYF. The entire variable domain, with the rest obtained from reference TRBV9 and TRBJ2-5, is as follows: DSGVTQTPKHLITATGQRVTLRCSPRSGDLSVYWYQQSLDQGLQFLIQYYNGEERAKGNILERFSAQQFPDLHSELNLSSLELGDSALYFCASSEGVMGTQYFGPGTRLLVL.

The V gene is TRBV10-3, the J gene TRBJ2-3; 14 bases match TRBD2. Germline CDR1 and CDR2: ENHRY and SYGVKD. The CDR3 covers 17 residues. J gave up 6 bases and V 4 bases, and 9 bases lay outside the gene matches. Here the CDR3 DNA reads TGTGCCATCAGTGGCTCGGGACTAGCGGGAGTTAGGGATACGCAGTATTTT. Translated, it gives CAISGSGLAGVRDTQYF.

The chain has TRBV7-9 and TRBJ1-1; D may be TRBD1 (6 bases). The V end was cut by 6 bases, the J end by 0 bases, with 11 bases between. CDR3 length: 14 residues. The germline gives CDR1 SEHNR, CDR2 FQNEAQ (reference sequence). The CDR3 DNA follows: TGTGCCAGCAGATTGGGACACTTGAACACTGAAGCTTTCTTT. Residues: CASRLGHLNTEAFF.

Only a few counts were recorded for this clone. V usage is TRBV18 and J usage is TRBJ2-1, with 13 bases matching TRBD2. This CDR3 is built from 17 residues. Germline CDR1 reads KGHSH; CDR2 reads LQKENI. V was clipped by 6 bases and J by 7 bases; unmatched bases: 12. The chain's CDR3 is CASSPKLAGGLVNEQFF. The DNA of the CDR3 is TGTGCCAGCTCGCCCAAACTAGCGGGAGGGCTTGTGAATGAGCAGTTCTTC.